This passage covers 19 T cell receptor beta chains from one sample sequenced in a study of blood T cells in healthy people across ages. The authors ran a second PCR of 7 to 11 cycles using a sample-barcoded 5' primer and a J-beta primer mix. TCRdb reprocessed the 5' RACE reads via MiXCR and lists one record per CDR3 protein. The sample consists of roughly 1.4 million distinct CDR3 sequences, roughly 64% of them appearing once. The sample was blood. The receptors originated from a man aged 18-30 years in good health.

The genes are TRBV9 and TRBJ2-7; no clear D gene. Germline CDR1 is SGDLS and CDR2 is YYNGEE. V lost 0 bases to trimming and J lost 9 bases, with 7 bases between them. The CDR3 runs to 11 residues. The CDR3 protein is CASSVADGQYF. CDR3 coding DNA: TGTGCCAGCAGCGTAGCTGATGGGCAGTACTTC.

This chain uses TRBV4-1 with TRBJ2-3; TRBD2 matches 10 bases. The J segment lost 6 bases and the V segment lost 3 bases, leaving 12 bases of the junction unmatched. The CDR3 is 17 residues long. CDR1 and CDR2 from the germline V gene are MGHRA and YSYEKL. CDR3 residues: CASSQGAASGSLDTQYF. Here the CDR3 DNA reads TGCGCCAGCAGCCAGGGGGCTGCTAGCGGGAGCTTGGATACGCAGTATTTT.

The rearrangement links TRBV6-5 to TRBJ2-1, with 11 bases that match TRBD2. V shed 5 bases, J shed 8 bases, and the junction held 8 bases outside the gene matches. From germline, CDR1 is MNHEY and CDR2 SVGAGI. The CDR3 is 15 amino acids. CDR3 in DNA: TGTGCCAGCAGTCACACTAGCGGGGGACGGGATGAGCAGTTCTTC. This encodes CASSHTSGGRDEQFF.

This sequence joins TRBV6-2 or TRBV6-3 and TRBJ1-2; D ambiguous. Germline loops: CDR1 MNHEY, CDR2 SVGEGT. This CDR3 region has 13 residues. Trimming removed 7 bases from V and 5 bases from J, with 14 bases in between. The CDR3 DNA sequence: TGTGCCAGCAAAAGATGGGAGTCGTATGGCTACACCTTC. Translation: CASKRWESYGYTF.

The rearrangement links TRBV4-1 to TRBJ1-4; D unclear. In germline, CDR1 is MGHRA, CDR2 YSYEKL. There are 13 residues in the CDR3. Trimming cost V 3 bases and J 7 bases, with 9 bases left between them. CDR3 nucleotide sequence: TGCGCCAGCAGCCATTTCTGGGGTGAAAAACTGTTTTTT. Translation gives CASSHFWGEKLFF.

V and J are TRBV15 and TRBJ2-7; TRBD2 matches 8 bases. Germline CDR1 reads LNHNV; CDR2 reads YYDKDF (reference sequence). This CDR3 is 15 amino acids long. The V gene end was trimmed by 6 bases and the J gene end by 0 bases; junction bases not matched to a gene: 7. The CDR3 coding sequence is TGTGCCACCAGGGCTAGCGGGTCAAGCTCCTACGAGCAGTACTTC. As protein: CATRASGSSSYEQYF.

The chain carries TRBV20-1 and TRBJ2-7, with unresolved D. V gave up 0 bases and J gave up 3 bases, with 9 bases separating them. This CDR3 has 13 residues. Germline V lookup: CDR1 DFQATT, CDR2 SNEGSKA (reference sequence). CDR3 bases: TGCAGTGCTAGAGATCCCCCCCTCTACGAGCAGTACTTC. This encodes CSARDPPLYEQYF.

The J gene is TRBJ2-1, the V gene TRBV27, with 8 bases fitting TRBD2. The CDR3 contains 15 residues. Germline V gives CDR1 MNHEY, CDR2 SMNVEV (reference sequence). V lost 6 bases, J lost 6 bases, and 10 bases stayed unmatched. The CDR3 DNA follows: TGTGCCAGCAGACGAGGACTAGCCGCGAGCAATGAGCAGTTCTTC. Translating it yields CASRRGLAASNEQFF.

This clonotype was seen only a few times. The chain has TRBV2 and TRBJ1-5; no definite D call. Between the trimmed V and J ends, which lost 0 bases and 5 bases, there was a span of 5 bases. CDR1 is SNHLY, CDR2 FYNNEI, per germline. CDR3 length equals 13 residues. The CDR3 DNA sequence: TGTGCCAGCAGTGAAGCGCAGCATCAGCCCCAGCATTTT. This encodes CASSEAQHQPQHF. The variable domain in full, completed from reference TRBV2 and TRBJ1-5, reads EPEVTQTPSHQVTQMGQEVILRCVPISNHLYFYWYRQILGQKVEFLVSFYNNEISEKSEIFDDQFSVERPDGSNFTLKIRSTKLEDSAMYFCASSEAQHQPQHFGDGTRLSIL.

This clonotype was detected only a few times. The rearrangement uses TRBV6-1 and TRBJ1-2; possibly TRBD1 for D (5 bases). Germline V gives CDR1 MNHNS, CDR2 SASEGT. The CDR3 loop spans 14 amino acids. Trimming removed 3 bases from V and 5 bases from J, with 13 bases in between. CDR3 in DNA: TGTGCCAGCAGTGAGGGGTGGGGACTATATGGCTACACCTTC. It is translated as CASSEGWGLYGYTF.

The genes are TRBV15 and TRBJ1-4; D is unclear. The CDR3 is 14 residues long. Germline V lookup: CDR1 LNHNV, CDR2 YYDKDF (reference sequence). The V gene lost 1 base and the J gene lost 4 bases, with 7 bases spanning the gap. Written as DNA, the CDR3 is TGTGCCACCAGCAGAGGAGGGATTAATGAAAAACTGTTTTTT. Its translation: CATSRGGINEKLFF.

The chain has TRBV6-1 and TRBJ2-7; D might be TRBD1 (5 bases). Germline values: CDR1 MNHNS, CDR2 SASEGT. V lost 1 base, J lost 1 base, and 11 bases lay in between. This CDR3 comprises 15 residues. CDR3 in amino acids: CASSEGWTFSYEQYF. Written as DNA, the CDR3 is TGTGCCAGCAGTGAAGGGTGGACATTTTCCTACGAGCAGTACTTC.

The chain links TRBV6-2 or TRBV6-3 to TRBJ2-7, with TRBD2 as a possible D gene (6 bases). The CDR3 is 15 residues long. Trimming removed 6 bases at V and 1 base at J, with 16 bases between. Germline lookup yields CDR1 MNHEY and CDR2 SVGEGT. CDR3 sequence: CASREAAGLSYEQYF. CDR3 nucleotides: TGTGCCAGCAGGGAGGCGGCGGGACTTTCCTACGAGCAGTACTTC.

The chain employs TRBV20-1 and TRBJ1-4, with D maybe TRBD1 (5 bases). Germline V CDR1 and CDR2: DFQATT, SNEGSKA (reference sequence). There are 15 residues in the CDR3. V lost 1 base and J lost 3, with 12 bases in between. Here the CDR3 DNA reads TGCAGTGCTAGAGGCTTGGGGGGACCTAATGAAAAACTGTTTTTT. Its protein is CSARGLGGPNEKLFF.

The sample holds a few counts of this clonotype. The gene calls are TRBV4-1 and TRBJ1-6; 7 nucleotides align to TRBD1. Germline CDR1 reads MGHRA; CDR2 reads YSYEKL. The CDR3 runs 19 residues. The V and J ends lost 2 bases and 8 bases, in that order; junction bases with no gene match: 18. This CDR3 is CASSQPQAPNRGRDSPLHF. In nucleotides, the CDR3 is TGCGCCAGCAGCCAACCCCAGGCCCCGAACAGGGGCAGGGATTCACCCCTCCACTTT.

The genes are TRBV12-3 or TRBV12-4 and TRBJ2-7, with D possibly matching TRBD1 (6 bases). CDR3 length equals 15 residues. V shed 5 bases and J shed 2 bases, with 16 bases lying between them. CDR3 in amino acids: CASSQVGTNPYEQYF. The CDR3 region has the DNA TGTGCCAGCAGTCAAGTCGGGACAAATCCCTACGAGCAGTACTTC.

This clonotype showed up many times. The rearrangement uses TRBV27 and TRBJ2-5; D gene ambiguous. Germline V lookup: CDR1 MNHEY, CDR2 SMNVEV (reference sequence). Trimming cost V 3 bases and J 1 base, with 6 bases left between them. The length of the CDR3 is 13 residues. This CDR3 reads CASSFGLQETQYF. As DNA, the CDR3 is TGTGCCAGCAGTTTCGGCCTCCAAGAGACCCAGTACTTC.

This clonotype was seen only a few times. The chain is built from TRBV10-3 and TRBJ2-5; 14 bases fit TRBD2. This CDR3 has 17 residues. J gave up 3 bases and V 3 bases, and 6 bases lay outside the gene matches. Germline V gene sequence: CDR1 ENHRY, CDR2 SYGVKD. Here the CDR3 reads CAISETTSGGEKETQYF. CDR3 DNA: TGTGCCATCAGTGAAACGACTAGCGGGGGGGAAAAAGAGACCCAGTACTTC.

The CDR3, as DNA: TGCACCTCGGCGGGAGGAGACAATGAGCAGTTCTTC. Translation: CTSAGGDNEQFF. The chain joins TRBV20-1 to TRBJ2-1, with TRBD2 matching 8 bases. The CDR3 sequence is 12 residues long. CDR1 and CDR2 from the germline V gene are DFQATT and SNEGSKA (reference sequence).